One and the same sample provided the 22 T cell receptor beta chains below, sequenced in a study of blood T cells in healthy people across ages. The authors ran a second PCR of about 6 to 12 cycles using a sample-barcoded 5' primer and a J-beta primer mix. TCRdb passed the 5' RACE reads through MiXCR, listing each CDR3 protein once. This sample yields about 2 million distinct CDR3 sequences, of which around half are seen a single time; approximately 2.1% belongs to the top ten. Sequenced material: blood. All receptors derive from a middle-aged woman in good health.

This clonotype has just a few counts. The J gene is TRBJ2-5, the V gene TRBV5-1; D may correspond to TRBD1 or TRBD2 (5 bases each). The germline gives CDR1 SGHRS, CDR2 YFSETQ. V lost 3 bases and J lost 4, with 16 bases in between. This CDR3 contains 15 residues. CDR3 nucleotide sequence: TGCGCCAGCAGCTCCCGAAAATCGGGGCGAGAGACCCAGTACTTC. Translated: CASSSRKSGRETQYF.

The CDR3 DNA sequence: TGCGCCAGCAGCTTGGACCCCGACGGGGGCTACAATGAGCAGTTCTTC. This translates into CASSLDPDGGYNEQFF. This rearrangement joins TRBV5-1 to TRBJ2-1, with TRBD2 as a possible D gene (6 bases). The CDR3 runs 16 residues. V was pared by 0 bases and J by 3 bases, with 13 bases between. Germline V gene data show CDR1 as SGHRS and CDR2 as YFSETQ.

The chain combines TRBV6-5 with TRBJ2-7; 9 bases are shared with TRBD1. The CDR3 has 12 residues. J was trimmed by 3 bases and V by 10 bases; bases with no gene match: 4. Germline CDR1 reads MNHEY; CDR2 reads SVGAGI. In nucleotides, the CDR3 is TGTGCCATCGGGGACAGGGTCTACGAGCAGTACTTC. This gives the protein CAIGDRVYEQYF.

This clonotype turned up a few times. The chain carries TRBV12-3 or TRBV12-4 and TRBJ1-2; D is unresolved. This CDR3 comprises 13 residues. Trimming pared 3 bases from V and 8 bases from J, leaving 13 bases between. Written as DNA, the CDR3 is TGTGCCAGCAGTTTCGGGGTGCGAGGAGGCTACACCTTC. Protein product: CASSFGVRGGYTF.

CDR3: CASKIGYGYTF. DNA for the CDR3: TGTGCCAGTAAGATTGGCTATGGCTACACCTTC. This rearrangement joins TRBV2 to TRBJ1-2; no firm D call. Trimming left V 9 bases short and J 4 bases short, with 9 bases between. CDR1 and CDR2 (germline): SNHLY, FYNNEI. This CDR3 region has 11 residues.

The chain carries TRBV6-5 and TRBJ1-4; 9 nucleotides line up with TRBD1. The V gene end was trimmed by 5 bases and the J gene end by 3 bases; junction bases not matched to a gene: 4. Germline V gene data show CDR1 as MNHEY and CDR2 as SVGAGI. CDR3 size: 15 residues. In DNA form, the CDR3 reads TGTGCCAGCAGTAGGGACAGGGCGGCTAATGAAAAACTGTTTTTT. It specifies CASSRDRAANEKLFF.

This clonotype was seen only a few times. This sequence joins TRBV4-3 and TRBJ2-5, with D unclear. The CDR3 is made up of 14 amino acids. V dropped 3 bases and J dropped 0 bases, with 8 bases sitting between them. Germline V CDR1 and CDR2: LGHNA, YSLEER. CDR3 DNA sequence: TGCGCCAGCAGCCAGCTCGGCAACCAAGAGACCCAGTACTTC. As protein: CASSQLGNQETQYF.

This clonotype occurred a few times. V usage is TRBV2 and J usage is TRBJ2-3, with a possible D match to TRBD1 (5 bases). The germline gives CDR1 SNHLY, CDR2 FYNNEI. V was cut by 7 bases and J by 5 bases, with 13 bases left in between. This CDR3 has 13 residues. CDR3 residues: CASKTGREDTQYF. CDR3 DNA: TGTGCCAGCAAAACAGGACGTGAAGATACGCAGTATTTT. Using reference TRBV2 and TRBJ2-3 for the parts outside the CDR3, the full variable domain is EPEVTQTPSHQVTQMGQEVILRCVPISNHLYFYWYRQILGQKVEFLVSFYNNEISEKSEIFDDQFSVERPDGSNFTLKIRSTKLEDSAMYFCASKTGREDTQYFGPGTRLTVL.

This clonotype was counted between two and nine times. The genes are TRBV12-3 or TRBV12-4 and TRBJ2-5; 8 nucleotides match TRBD1. The CDR3 is made up of 17 amino acids. With V trimmed by 5 bases and J by 5 bases, 16 bases remained unmatched. CDR3 sequence (DNA): TGTGCCAGCAGTCGAGGGGGGCAGGGGGCCGATTTTGAGACCCAGTACTTC. Protein: CASSRGGQGADFETQYF.

The rearrangement links TRBV19 to TRBJ2-4; D gene ambiguous. This CDR3 has 17 residues. V was cut by 3 bases and J by 0 bases, with 15 bases left in between. Germline CDR1 and CDR2: LNHDA and SQIVND (reference sequence). The CDR3 region has the DNA TGTGCCAGTAGTATGGATCTACAGCCTTTAGCCAAAAACATTCAGTACTTC. Protein sequence: CASSMDLQPLAKNIQYF.

This rearrangement joins TRBV12-3 or TRBV12-4 to TRBJ1-2; D ambiguous. Between the trimmed V and J ends, which lost 5 bases and 1 base, there was a span of 17 bases. This CDR3 is built from 16 residues. In DNA form, the CDR3 reads TGTGCCAGCAGTCCTCGACCGACCACTTTTAACTATGGCTACACCTTC. Its protein product is CASSPRPTTFNYGYTF.

The genes are TRBV10-1 and TRBJ2-7; D perhaps matches TRBD2 (6 bases). Trimming left V 3 bases short and J 6 bases short, with 15 bases between. The CDR3 is made up of 14 amino acids. Germline CDR1 WNHNN, CDR2 SYGVQD (reference sequence). Written as DNA, the CDR3 is TGCGCCAGCAGTGAAGGTCGGAGGGGCGGCGAGCAGTACTTC. Translating gives CASSEGRRGGEQYF.

The chain recombines TRBV12-3 or TRBV12-4 with TRBJ2-3, with 10 bases lining up with TRBD2. This CDR3 region has 18 residues. V was clipped by 6 bases and J by 4 bases; unmatched bases: 16. The CDR3 DNA reads as TGTGCCAGCAGCTCACGAAATGCACTAGCGGGGACCGCAGATACGCAGTATTTT. Translated, it gives CASSSRNALAGTADTQYF.

This clonotype was detected many times. The junction departs from the called germline gene at one end, perhaps through a read error. The genes are TRBV5-1 and TRBJ2-6; D is uncertain. The CDR3 is made up of 14 amino acids. Germline V gives CDR1 SGHRS, CDR2 YFSETQ. This chain's CDR3 is CASSLRAGANVLTF. CDR3 in DNA: TGTGCCAGCAGCTTAAGGGCTGGGGCCAACGTCCTGACTTTC.

This chain links TRBV28 with TRBJ2-7, with TRBD2 identical over 10 bases. Trimming took 10 bases from V and 3 from J; bases not matched to a gene: 9. Germline V gene sequence: CDR1 MDHEN, CDR2 SYDVKM. This CDR3 is 14 amino acids long. The CDR3 loop reads CATRGVAGGYEQYF. The CDR3 nucleotides read TGTGCCACCCGAGGAGTAGCGGGAGGCTACGAGCAGTACTTC.

The J gene is TRBJ2-3, the V gene TRBV7-8, with 7 bases lining up with TRBD1. CDR3 size: 12 residues. In germline, CDR1 is SGHVS, CDR2 FQNEAQ. V gave up 7 bases and J gave up 4 bases; unmatched junction bases: 2. As DNA, the CDR3 is TGTGCCAGCAAGCAGGGGGCAGATACGCAGTATTTT. Its translation: CASKQGADTQYF.

V gene TRBV28 combines with J gene TRBJ2-7; 11 bases line up with TRBD2. Germline assignment: CDR1 MDHEN and CDR2 SYDVKM. V shed 8 bases, J shed 4 bases, and the junction held 10 bases outside the gene matches. The CDR3 covers 15 residues. Written as DNA, the CDR3 is TGTGCCAGCGATACCATACTAGCGGGGGAGTACGAGCAGTACTTC. The encoded protein is CASDTILAGEYEQYF. The full variable domain, in which reference TRBV28 and TRBJ2-7 provide the parts outside the CDR3, is DVKVTQSSRYLVKRTGEKVFLECVQDMDHENMFWYRQDPGLGLRLIYFSYDVKMKEKGDIPEGYSVSREKKERFSLILESASTNQTSMYLCASDTILAGEYEQYFGPGTRLTVT.

Remarks on this clonotype: Mismatch with germline at one junction end may stem from a read error. The chain recombines TRBV11-2 with TRBJ2-3, with D possibly TRBD2 on 5 matching bases. This CDR3 is 15 amino acids long. The germline V gene has CDR1 SGHAT and CDR2 FQNNGV. CDR3 sequence reads: CAGSLALGRTDTQYF. The CDR3 DNA is TGTGCCGGCAGCTTAGCGTTGGGCCGCACAGATACGCAGTATTTT. Filled out from reference TRBV11-2 and TRBJ2-3, the complete variable domain reads EAGVAQSPRYKIIEKRQSVAFWCNPISGHATLYWYQQILGQGPKLLIQFQNNGVVDDSQLPKDRFSAERLKGVDSTLKIQPAKLEDSAVYLCAGSLALGRTDTQYFGPGTRLTVL.

V gene TRBV3-1 combines with J gene TRBJ2-5; 8 bases agree with TRBD2. There are 15 residues in the CDR3. With 3 bases clipped from V and 7 bases from J, the junction kept 10 bases outside the gene matches. Germline V gene lookup returns CDR1 LGHDT and CDR2 YNNKEL (reference sequence). The CDR3 reads CASSHKRGIEGTQYF. The CDR3 DNA reads TGTGCCAGCAGCCATAAGCGGGGGATAGAGGGGACCCAGTACTTC.

The genes are TRBV7-3 and TRBJ2-3, with D tentatively TRBD1 (8 bases). The CDR3 runs 15 residues. Germline CDR1 and CDR2: SGHTA and FQGTGA. Trimming took 5 bases from V and 11 from J, leaving 23 bases between them. The CDR3 DNA is TGTGCCAGCAGCCGCCCGACAGGGGAGGGGGGGATGCAGTATTTT. Protein: CASSRPTGEGGMQYF.

J is TRBJ2-1 and V is TRBV5-4; 11 nucleotides match TRBD2. The germline V gene encodes CDR1 SGHNT and CDR2 YYREEE (reference sequence). Unmatched junction bases numbered 5, after V lost 3 bases and J lost 6 bases. This CDR3 spans 15 amino acids. DNA of the CDR3: TGTGCCAGCAGCTACAGTAGCGGGGGGGTCAATGAGCAGTTCTTC. It encodes CASSYSSGGVNEQFF.

This clonotype was seen only a few times. Compared with germline, one end of the junction differs, possibly owing to a read error. The V call is TRBV4-2, the J call TRBJ2-5; 12 positions agree with TRBD2. The germline gives CDR1 LGHNA, CDR2 YNFKEQ. CDR3 length equals 16 residues. This CDR3 reads CASSQELAGGQETQYF. In DNA, the CDR3 is TGCGCCAGCAGCCAAGAACTAGCGGGGGGCCAAGAGACCCAGTACTTC.